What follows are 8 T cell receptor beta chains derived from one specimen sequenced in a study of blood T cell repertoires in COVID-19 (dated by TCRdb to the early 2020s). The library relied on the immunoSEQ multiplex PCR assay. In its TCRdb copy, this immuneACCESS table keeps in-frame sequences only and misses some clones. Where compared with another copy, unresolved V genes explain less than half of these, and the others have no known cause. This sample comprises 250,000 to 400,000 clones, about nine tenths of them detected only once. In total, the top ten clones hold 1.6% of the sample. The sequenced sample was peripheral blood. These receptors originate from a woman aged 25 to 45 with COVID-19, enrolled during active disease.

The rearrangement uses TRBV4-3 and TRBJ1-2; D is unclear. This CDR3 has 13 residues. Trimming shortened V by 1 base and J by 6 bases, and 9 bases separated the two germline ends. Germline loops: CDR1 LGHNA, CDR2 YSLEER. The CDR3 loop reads CASSQVLGDGYTF. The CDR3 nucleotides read TGCGCCAGCAGCCAAGTACTCGGGGATGGCTACACCTTC.

The CDR3 DNA is TGTGCCAGCTCACCACCAGCGGGGTATACAGATACGCAGTATTTT. Its protein is CASSPPAGYTDTQYF. The rearrangement links TRBV18 to TRBJ2-3; TRBD2 matches at 7 bases. This CDR3 contains 15 residues. J lost 3 bases, V lost 0 bases, and 3 bases had no gene match. Germline CDR1 and CDR2: KGHSH and LQKENI.

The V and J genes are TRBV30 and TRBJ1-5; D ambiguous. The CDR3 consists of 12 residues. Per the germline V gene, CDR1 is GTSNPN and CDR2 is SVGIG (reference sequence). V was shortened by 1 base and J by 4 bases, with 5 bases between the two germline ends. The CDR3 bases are TGTGCCTGGAGTGGCGGGAATCAGCCCCAGCATTTT. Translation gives CAWSGGNQPQHF.

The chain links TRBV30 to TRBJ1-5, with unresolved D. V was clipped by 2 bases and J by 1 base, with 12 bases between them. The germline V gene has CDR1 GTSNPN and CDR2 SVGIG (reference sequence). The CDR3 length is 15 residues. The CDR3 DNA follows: TGTGCCTGGAGTCGAAACGGTAACAGCAATCAGCCCCAGCATTTT. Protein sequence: CAWSRNGNSNQPQHF.

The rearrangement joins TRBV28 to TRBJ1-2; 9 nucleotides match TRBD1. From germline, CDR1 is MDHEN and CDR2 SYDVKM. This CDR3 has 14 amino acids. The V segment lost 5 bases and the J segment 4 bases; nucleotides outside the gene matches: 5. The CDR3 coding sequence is TGTGCCAGCAGTCCTGGGACAGGGATCTATGGCTACACCTTC. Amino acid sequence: CASSPGTGIYGYTF.

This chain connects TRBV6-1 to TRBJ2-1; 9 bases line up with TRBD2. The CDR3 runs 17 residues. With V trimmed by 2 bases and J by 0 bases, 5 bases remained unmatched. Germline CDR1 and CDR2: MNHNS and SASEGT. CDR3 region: CASSELASGVSYNEQFF. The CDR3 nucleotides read TGTGCCAGCAGTGAATTGGCTAGCGGGGTCTCCTACAATGAGCAGTTCTTC.

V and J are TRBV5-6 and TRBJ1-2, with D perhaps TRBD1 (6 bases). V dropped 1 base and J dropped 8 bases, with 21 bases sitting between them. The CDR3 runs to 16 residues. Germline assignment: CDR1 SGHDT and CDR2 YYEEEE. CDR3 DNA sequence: TGTGCCAGCAGCTTGTTTAATATCGGGGGGCCCGTAGGCTACACCTTC. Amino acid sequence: CASSLFNIGGPVGYTF.

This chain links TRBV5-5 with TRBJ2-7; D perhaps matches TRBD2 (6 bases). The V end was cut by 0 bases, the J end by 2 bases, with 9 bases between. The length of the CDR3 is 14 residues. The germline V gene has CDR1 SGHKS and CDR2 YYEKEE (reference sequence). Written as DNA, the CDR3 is TGTGCCAGCAGCTTGGCCCCGGGGGCCTACGAGCAGTACGTC. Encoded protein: CASSLAPGAYEQYV.